This T cell receptor beta chain was recovered during a study of cytomegalovirus exposure and HLA in healthy donors (dated by TCRdb to the late 2010s). As for the study more broadly: An earlier analysis of a few hundred of the donors reported about 300 Gb of sequence data and 117 million unique TCR beta sequences obtained from around 190 million T cells. The study used immunosequencing to profile the T cell repertoires of several hundred subjects and linked those repertoires to cytomegalovirus serostatus. In a later analysis, previously published TCR beta repertoires from about 640 donors were re-analyzed and high-resolution HLA genotyping was added so that TCR occurrence patterns could be studied. Roughly 5 DR-DQ haplotypes were handled as single units for association and clustering, since linkage in the cohort was strong. Every repertoire in the discovery cohort had been generated on one and the same sequencing platform. The number of donors typed differed by locus, with 629-630 for A, B, C, DRB1 and DQB1, 522 for DQA1, 600 to 610 for DPA1, and some 440 for DPB1. The study combined high-throughput TCR immunosequencing, statistical association of individual TCRs with disease status, and machine learning to predict cytomegalovirus infection status. Of the roughly 410 genotyped donors, 65% to 90% were placed in the genetic ancestry cluster associated with self-reported Caucasian donors. Rather than drawing on any new phenotypic data, the later analysis identified candidate immune exposures from TCR beta sequences and the way those sequences occurred across donors. An early release covering roughly 640 HLA-typed donors comprised about 300 gigabases of sequencing data and 85 million to 100 million unique TCR sequences. Donor age, sex, ethnicity and CMV serostatus were compiled alongside the repertoire data. An earlier analysis of several hundred of the donors used high-throughput TCR beta sequencing to judge whether each TCR beta V gene segment behaved as functional or pseudogenic. The study aimed to test whether cataloging public T cell receptors could reveal signatures of past pathogen exposure. A later genetic analysis used genome-wide SNP genotypes for about 60% of the roughly 700 donors, treating that subset as a discovery cohort. Besides the first cohort of hundreds of subjects, a separate validation cohort made up of over a hundred different subjects was used. Both class I and class II loci were covered by HLA typing, at four-digit resolution. On average, approximately 250,000 unique TCR beta nucleotide sequences were sequenced per donor among fewer than 500 genotyped donors of the cohort, with around 19% of those sequences being non-productive.

To note about this clone: It has no known antigen specificity. Base qualities are not provided; no much larger clone lies one nucleotide away.

Library creation used the immunoSEQ multiplex PCR assay. The multiplex PCR relied on a mix of 60 forward primers for TCR Vbeta segments and 13 reverse primers for TCR Jbeta segments. The CDR3 region of rearranged TCR beta genes was amplified from genomic DNA by a multiplex PCR assay. On the Illumina HiSeq System, the amplified TCR beta libraries were sequenced as 87-base-pair reads. Turning to the authors' computational methods: A later analysis tallied 70 million to 100 million unique TCR beta chains across the approximately 670 repertoires, and approximately 9.9 million of those chains were shared by two or more donors. Raw reads were error-corrected and collapsed into unique sequences with a nearest-neighbor algorithm that merged closely related sequences to remove PCR and sequencing errors. To assign V, D and J gene segments, CDR3 sequences were aligned to IMGT reference sequences. For a sequence to be retained, at least a six-nucleotide match to both a V gene segment and a J gene segment was required. Rearrangements were called productive when the CDR3 lacked stop codons and stayed in frame with V and J; all others were non-productive. CDR3 was defined by IMGT convention, running from the second conserved V-encoded cysteine to the conserved J-encoded phenylalanine. The earlier analysis of fewer than 750 of the donors excluded sequences that lacked an unambiguous match to a single V gene segment. An earlier analysis of around 600 of the donors classified V segments as functional when productive rearrangements were above 56.7% and as segregating when the standard deviation between donors was above 5%. A statistical classification framework was built to diagnose cytomegalovirus status from the catalog of TCR beta chain sequences. V and J gene assignment, in a later analysis, came from comparing TCR nucleotide sequences with IMGT/GENE-DB human TR gene sequences. The TCRdist pipeline was used in a later analysis to assign CDR3 sequences and most-parsimonious VDJ recombination scenarios. A later analysis defined each TCR beta chain by its CDR3 amino acid sequence plus V-gene family, and excluded reads lacking a unique V-gene family. A later analysis removed several hundred highly shared, low-generation-probability nucleotide sequences to deal with suspected cross-contamination and a sequencing artifact. In a later analysis, a clonal expansion index was calculated for each public chain from normalized within-repertoire ranks of inferred template counts. A later analysis computed generation probabilities with a VDJ recombination model fitted to out-of-frame rearrangements, and checked the results against IGoR. In a later analysis, hypergeometric tests were used to score TCR-TCR, TCR-HLA and TCR-CMV co-occurrence, with a repertoire-size bias correction applied to TCR pairs. In a later analysis, false discovery rates were estimated by permuting HLA or CMV assignments 20 times. In a later analysis, co-occurring TCRs were grouped with DBSCAN, and TCRdist sequence similarity was added when clustering was performed within HLA-allele-positive subsets. Repertoires with fewer than 30,000 or more than 120,000 public chains, plus five repertoires with anomalous nucleotide sharing, were excluded from co-occurrence clustering. TCRdb holds this immuneACCESS table with in-frame rearrangements only. Some clones are missing; in checked studies, unresolved V genes explain under half, and the rest has no known cause. V, J and clone size reflect that table, while D and trimming were determined from the DNA. Within this sample are about 130,000 clones, with about 83% of them counted one time only. The ten largest make up 3.6% of the sample.

The cohort consisted of hundreds of healthy bone marrow donors. Cohort members were all nominally healthy when sampled, although unrecorded immune exposures were likely present. The donor tested CMV seropositive and was one of the 289 seropositive cohort members. A peripheral blood sample was provided by each donor, and peripheral blood mononuclear cells were used for TCR beta sequencing. Genomic DNA extraction from the blood cell samples was performed with the Qiagen DNeasy Blood Extraction Kit. Broad study findings and their caveats: Strong co-occurrence of HLA alleles, especially DR and DQ, made assigning TCR associations to individual alleles difficult. Roughly uniform sequencing depth across donors was assumed in presence/absence analyses, although this assumption may not hold. The study gave a list of about 150 TCR beta chains associated with cytomegalovirus. This cohort had only TCR beta chains sequenced, and the lack of alpha or paired-chain data limited which features could be detected. Because HLA typing was unavailable for some donors at each locus, only the typed subset was used in association tests. Because counts were too low, roughly 17 rarely observed V segments, including chromosome 9 orphons, were left out of the earlier analysis of 587 of the donors. The classifier was reported to diagnose cytomegalovirus status with high specificity and sensitivity in both the original and validation cohorts. A later genetic analysis reported fewer N-insertions in productive TCRs among donors in an Asian-associated ancestry cluster than the roughly 700-donor mean. A further reported finding was that TCR beta sequences accurately predicted the HLA-A and HLA-B alleles for most subjects in the first cohort. A cluster of highly shared sequence variants was judged likely to be a technical artifact of the sequencing pipeline. An earlier analysis of approximately 570 of the donors showed that most TCR beta V segments appeared in productive rearrangements either about 90% or about 30% of the time, which broadly matched IMGT annotations. A later analysis associated some 17,000 TCR beta sequences with specific HLA alleles at a false discovery rate of 0.05. In a later analysis, the rate of TCR association differed among HLA loci, with DRB1 alleles having the most associated TCRs and HLA-C alleles having the fewest. In a later analysis, HLA-associated TCR beta chains showed more clonal expansion and lower generation probabilities than non-associated chains that were equally common. In a later analysis, most CMV-associated TCR beta chains were found to appear HLA-restricted, with HLA associations seemingly driven largely by CMV exposure. A later genetic analysis associated a missense DCLRE1C variant with V-gene and J-gene trimming of TCR beta chains, and an independent cohort replicated the association. Correlated functional status among segregating V segments might be attributable to linkage disequilibrium, but an unknown experimental factor could not be ruled out. Most TCR sequences were seen in very few donors, while some public TCRs were found in many individuals. CMV serostatus was the only immune exposure information available for the cohort. The authors suggested that the approach could potentially be generalized to other disease states and immunological phenotypes. Several of the top co-occurrence clusters appeared to be linked to parvovirus B19, influenza, CMV and Epstein-Barr virus, according to a later analysis. Three of the identified cytomegalovirus-associated TCR beta chains were confirmed in vitro to be specific for cytomegalovirus antigens.

Material: PBMCs. This sequence originates from a woman aged 40 to 50 in good health and CMV-seropositive.

The CDR3 sequence is CASSPVGLQNYEQYF. The bases are TGTGCCAGCTCACCGGTTGGGCTGCAGAACTACGAGCAGTACTTC. The chain was built from TRBV18 and TRBJ2-7; no D gene call is confident. The CDR3 sequence holds 15 residues, the cysteine and phenylalanine included. The only DNA kept is the CDR3, 45 bases in frame from the first base. The germline V gene gives CDR1 as KGHSH and CDR2 as LQKENI. Trimming at the junction amounts to 3 bases on V and 3 bases on J, and the germline ends lie 15 bases apart.